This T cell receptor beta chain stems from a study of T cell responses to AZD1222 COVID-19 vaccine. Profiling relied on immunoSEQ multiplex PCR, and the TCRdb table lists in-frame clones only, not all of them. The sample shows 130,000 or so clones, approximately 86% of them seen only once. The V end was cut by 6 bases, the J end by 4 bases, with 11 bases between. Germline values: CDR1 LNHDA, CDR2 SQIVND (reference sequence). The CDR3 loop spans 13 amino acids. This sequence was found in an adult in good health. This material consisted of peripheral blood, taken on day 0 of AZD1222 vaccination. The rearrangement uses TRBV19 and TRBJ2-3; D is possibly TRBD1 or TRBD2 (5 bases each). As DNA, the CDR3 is TGTGCCAGTAGCATCCAGGGACCAGATACGCAGTATTTT. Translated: CASSIQGPDTQYF.